Listed below are T cell receptor beta chains from one sample, sequenced in a study of molecular identifiers for immune sequencing clone quantification. Each CDR3 protein is one row after TCRdb ran MiXCR on the PCR reads. This sample carries some 580,000 distinct CDR3 sequences, about 25% of them seen once, and the ten largest clones take about 0.84%. Sequenced: naive CD8+ T cells from blood, with Jurkat cell RNA spiked in. Every receptor here comes from a human donor in good health. Some libraries in this study had Jurkat cell RNA spiked in. Both conserved end residues are part of each CDR3. The D gene is left open where the match is weak. For some rows the clone size is stated as once, few or many, or as a class when expanded; others skip it.

j_gene	abundance	len	d_gene	v_gene	CDR3nt	CDR3aa
TRBJ2-5	many	13	-	TRBV4-1	TGCGCCAGCAGCCAAGGGGCGGTAGAGACCCAGTACTTC	CASSQGAVETQYF
TRBJ1-5	-	15	-	TRBV27	TGTGCCAGCAGTTATTCTATCTATAGCAATCAGCCCCAGCATTTT	CASSYSIYSNQPQHF
TRBJ2-1	many	14	-	TRBV7-6	TGTGCCAGCAGCTCCCTTTCCGGAGATAATGAGCAGTTCTTC	CASSSLSGDNEQFF
TRBJ1-6	many	14	-	TRBV12-3/TRBV12-4	TGTGCCAGCAGTTCCTCAGGGAGTGGCTCACCCCTCCACTTT	CASSSSGSGSPLHF
TRBJ2-3	many	14	-	TRBV7-9	TGTGCCAGCAGCTTAATGGAGTCCGCAGATACGCAGTATTTT	CASSLMESADTQYF
TRBJ2-6	-	12	-	TRBV4-3	TGCGCCCGCCGCCAAGGGGCCAACGTCCTGACTTTC	CARRQGANVLTF
TRBJ1-1	-	15	TRBD1	TRBV14	TGTGCCAGCAGCCAAAATACAGGGGTGAACACTGAAGCTTTCTTT	CASSQNTGVNTEAFF
TRBJ2-1	-	14	-	TRBV15	TGTGCCACCAGCACCCCGGACCGGTGGGATGAGCAGTTCTTC	CATSTPDRWDEQFF
TRBJ2-5	few	14	-	TRBV7-9	TGTGCCAGCAGCTTAGAGGGGCTCTCAGCGACCCAGTACTTC	CASSLEGLSATQYF
TRBJ1-1	few	15	TRBD1	TRBV25-1	TGTGCCAGCAGTGTGGACAGGGAAATGAACACTGAAGCTTTCTTT	CASSVDREMNTEAFF
TRBJ2-6	-	16	-	TRBV20-1	TGCAGTGCTAGAACTAAAGGGTATTCTGGGGCCAACGTCCTGACTTTC	CSARTKGYSGANVLTF
TRBJ2-7	many	14	TRBD1	TRBV20-1	TGCAGTGCTAGGGGCTACACGACAGGGCCCGAGCAGTACTTC	CSARGYTTGPEQYF
TRBJ2-2	-	15	-	TRBV6-6	TGTGCCAGCAGTTCGTCAGGGGTAAACACCGGGGAGCTGTTTTTT	CASSSSGVNTGELFF
TRBJ2-2	many	14	-	TRBV24-1	TGTGCCACCAGTGAGAGAACGAACACCGGGGAGCTGTTTTTT	CATSERTNTGELFF
TRBJ1-4	-	16	TRBD1	TRBV4-3	TGCGCCAGCAGCCAACCCGGGACAGGGGTGGGCGAAAAACTGTTTTTT	CASSQPGTGVGEKLFF
TRBJ2-3	many	10	-	TRBV10-3	TGTGCCGCGGGCACAGATACGCAGTATTTT	CAAGTDTQYF
TRBJ1-2	-	15	TRBD1	TRBV7-9	TGTGCCAGCAGCCTTACGACAGGGGGAAACTATGGCTACACCTTC	CASSLTTGGNYGYTF
TRBJ2-7	many	14	TRBD1	TRBV27	TGTGCCAGCAGTTTACACAGGGGGCAGTACGAGCAGTACTTC	CASSLHRGQYEQYF
TRBJ2-2	-	14	-	TRBV7-9	TGTGCCAGCAGCCCCCGGTTGGAGGCCGGGGAGCTGTTTTTT	CASSPRLEAGELFF
TRBJ1-4	-	14	-	TRBV6-5	TGTGCCAGCAGTTACGACACTAGAGGAGAAAAACTGTTTTTT	CASSYDTRGEKLFF
TRBJ1-2	few	17	-	TRBV6-5	TGTGCCAGCAGTTACACGACTTACAGGGATCGAGGCTATGGCTACACCTTC	CASSYTTYRDRGYGYTF
TRBJ2-6	many	13	-	TRBV12-3/TRBV12-4	TGTGCCAGCAGTTTGGAGGGGGCCAACGTCCTGACTTTC	CASSLEGANVLTF
TRBJ2-5	-	14	TRBD2	TRBV7-9	TGTGCCAGCAGCTTACCTAGCGGTAAAGAGACCCAGTACTTC	CASSLPSGKETQYF
TRBJ2-7	many	16	TRBD1	TRBV10-3	TGTGCCATCAGTGACCCTACGCAGGGGGTTCCCTACGAGCAGTACTTC	CAISDPTQGVPYEQYF